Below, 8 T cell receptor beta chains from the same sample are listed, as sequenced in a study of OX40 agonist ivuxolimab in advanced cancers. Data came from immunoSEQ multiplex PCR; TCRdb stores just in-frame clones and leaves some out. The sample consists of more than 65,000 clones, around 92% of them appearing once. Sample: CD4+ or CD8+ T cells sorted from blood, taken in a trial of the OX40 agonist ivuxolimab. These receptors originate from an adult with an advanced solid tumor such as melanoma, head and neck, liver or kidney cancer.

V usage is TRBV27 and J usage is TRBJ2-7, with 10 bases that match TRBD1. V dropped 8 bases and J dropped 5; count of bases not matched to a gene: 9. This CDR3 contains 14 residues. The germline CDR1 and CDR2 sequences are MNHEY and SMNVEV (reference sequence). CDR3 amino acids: CASSLGQGIDEQYF. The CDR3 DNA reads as TGTGCCAGCTCCCTGGGACAGGGGATCGACGAGCAGTACTTC.

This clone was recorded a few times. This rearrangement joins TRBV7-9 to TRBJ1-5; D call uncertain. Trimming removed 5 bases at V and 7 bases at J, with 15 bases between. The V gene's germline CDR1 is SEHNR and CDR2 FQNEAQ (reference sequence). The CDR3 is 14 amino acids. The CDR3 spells CASSPWGELQPQHF. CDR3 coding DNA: TGTGCCAGCAGCCCCTGGGGTGAGTTGCAGCCCCAGCATTTT.

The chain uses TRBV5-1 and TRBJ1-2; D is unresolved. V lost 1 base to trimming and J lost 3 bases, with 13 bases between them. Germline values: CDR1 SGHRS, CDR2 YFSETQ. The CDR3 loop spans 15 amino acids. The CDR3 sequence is CASSLLAGRDYGYTF. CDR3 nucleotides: TGCGCCAGCAGCTTGCTGGCAGGTAGGGACTATGGCTACACCTTC.

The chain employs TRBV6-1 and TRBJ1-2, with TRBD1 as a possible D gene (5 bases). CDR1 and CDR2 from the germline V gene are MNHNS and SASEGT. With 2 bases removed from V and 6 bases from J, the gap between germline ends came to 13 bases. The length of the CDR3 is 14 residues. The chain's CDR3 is CASSELVGQDGYTF. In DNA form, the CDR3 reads TGTGCCAGCAGTGAATTAGTGGGGCAGGATGGCTACACCTTC.

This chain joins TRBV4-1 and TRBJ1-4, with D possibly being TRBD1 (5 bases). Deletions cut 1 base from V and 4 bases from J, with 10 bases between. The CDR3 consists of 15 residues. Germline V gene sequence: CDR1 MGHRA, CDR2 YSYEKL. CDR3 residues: CASSQGGVLNEKLFF. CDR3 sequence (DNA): TGCGCCAGCAGCCAAGGAGGGGTCCTTAATGAAAAACTGTTTTTT.

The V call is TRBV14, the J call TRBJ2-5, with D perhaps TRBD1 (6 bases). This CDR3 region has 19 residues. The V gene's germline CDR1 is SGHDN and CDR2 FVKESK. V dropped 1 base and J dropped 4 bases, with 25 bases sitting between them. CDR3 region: CASSQGFPRDNSPLETQYF. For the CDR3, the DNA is TGTGCCAGCAGCCAAGGCTTTCCACGGGACAACTCCCCCTTAGAGACCCAGTACTTC.

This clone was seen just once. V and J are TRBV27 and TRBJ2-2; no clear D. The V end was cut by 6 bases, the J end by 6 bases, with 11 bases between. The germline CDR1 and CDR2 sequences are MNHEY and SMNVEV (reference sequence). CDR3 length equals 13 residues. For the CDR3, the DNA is TGTGCCAGCAGCCGAACTCCCCCCGGGGAGCTGTTTTTT. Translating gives CASSRTPPGELFF.

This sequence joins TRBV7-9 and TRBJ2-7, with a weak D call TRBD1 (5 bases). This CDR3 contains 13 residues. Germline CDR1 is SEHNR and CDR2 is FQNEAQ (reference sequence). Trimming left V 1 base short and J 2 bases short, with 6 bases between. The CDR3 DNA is TGTGCCAGCAGCTTAGGCAGGGCCTACGAGCAGTACTTC. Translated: CASSLGRAYEQYF.